One sample yielded the 23 T cell receptor delta chains listed below, sequenced in a study of delta chains in infants with herpesvirus infections. Gamma-chain- and delta-chain-specific primers converted PBMC RNA into TCR cDNA. TCRdb fed the RT-PCR reads into CATT to redo clone calling. The profile covers fewer than 650 delta-chain clones, with roughly 19% appearing a single time and about 15% taken by the ten largest. The sample consisted of peripheral blood, taken at time point 2 of longitudinal follow-up. These receptors came from a human donor who was a Ugandan infant, either HIV-exposed or HIV-unexposed (not recorded which).

This clone has only a few counts. A far larger clone is one base from this, pointing to a likely read error. This chain links TRDV1 with TRDJ1; 10 nucleotides match TRDD3. CDR1 is TSWWSYY, CDR2 QGS, per germline. The CDR3 runs 16 residues. Trimming took 9 bases from V and 5 from J; bases not matched to a gene: 15. The CDR3 loop reads CALLGYWGIRTDKLIF. For the CDR3, the DNA is TGTGCTCTGTTGGGGTACTGGGGGATCCGCACAGATAAACTCATCTTT.

By sample fraction, this clone is large (0.1 to 1%). The same CDR3 is also encoded by other DNA sequences in this sample. The gene calls are TRDV1 and TRDJ1, with unresolved D. This CDR3 comprises 17 residues. Per germline, CDR1 TSWWSYY and CDR2 QGS. Trimming removed 0 bases at V and 0 bases at J, with 14 bases between. The CDR3 DNA reads as TGTGCTCTTGGGGAACTCAATCTACTTTCGTACACCGATAAACTCATCTTT. Translating it yields CALGELNLLSYTDKLIF.

By sample fraction, this clone is large. This sequence joins TRDV1 and TRDJ1; TRDD3 matches at 9 bases. The V gene's germline CDR1 is TSWWSYY and CDR2 QGS. Unmatched junction bases numbered 23, after V lost 3 bases and J lost 3 bases. The CDR3 spans 21 residues. CDR3 region: CALGDFRTGGRTRLGSDKLIF. In DNA form, the CDR3 reads TGTGCTCTTGGGGACTTCAGGACTGGGGGACGTACCCGATTGGGCTCCGATAAACTCATCTTT.

Of note for this clone: With only one base between it and a far larger clone, this is likely a read error. The V gene is TRDV1, the J gene TRDJ1; 7 bases fit TRDD2. TCRdb lists no J gene, so it was determined here by aligning the DNA to germline. Germline V gene data show CDR1 as TSWWSYY and CDR2 as QGS. V lost 2 bases, J lost 0 bases, and 30 bases stayed unmatched. The length of the CDR3 is 24 residues. In DNA form, the CDR3 reads TGTGCTCTTGGGGAATTCATTTTCCTACGGCCCGGTACTGAGGGAAACGAGTACACCGATAAACTCATCTTT. This translates into CALGEFIFLRPGTEGNEYTDKLIF.

As regards this clone: A far larger clone lies a single base away; this is likely a read error. V gene TRDV1 combines with J gene TRDJ3, with 12 bases fitting TRDD3. Germline assignment: CDR1 TSWWSYY and CDR2 QGS. CDR3 length: 21 residues. The chain's CDR3 is CARGGDWGIPRYSWDTRQMFF. CDR3 DNA: TGTGCTCGTGGGGGGGACTGGGGGATACCACGCTACTCCTGGGACACCCGACAGATGTTTTTC.

By sample fraction, this clone is large. V gene TRDV1 combines with J gene TRDJ1, with TRDD2 matching 7 bases. CDR1 and CDR2 (germline): TSWWSYY, QGS. CDR3 size: 18 residues. Trimming removed 5 bases from V and 3 bases from J; junction bases left unmatched: 18. CDR3 loop: CALGPSAFLPILSDKLIF. CDR3 in DNA: TGTGCTCTTGGGCCCTCGGCCTTCCTGCCAATACTGTCCGATAAACTCATCTTT.

By sample share, this clone is hyperexpanded. The chain has TRDV1 and TRDJ1, with 10 bases aligning to TRDD3. The V gene's germline CDR1 is TSWWSYY and CDR2 QGS. With V trimmed by 9 bases and J by 5 bases, 15 bases remained unmatched. CDR3 length: 16 amino acids. CDR3 DNA sequence: TGTGCTCTGTTGGGGTACTGGGGGATCTGCACAGATAAACTCATCTTT. Amino acids: CALLGYWGICTDKLIF.

This clone is labeled as hyperexpanded. The gene calls are TRDV1 and TRDJ1; 7 bases are shared with TRDD3. Germline trimming cut 0 bases from V and 8 bases from J; bases unmatched to any gene: 15. Germline CDR1 reads TSWWSYY; CDR2 reads QGS. The CDR3 spans 17 residues. The CDR3 nucleotides are TGTGCTCTTGGGGAACTATTTCTACGGGACTGGGGCAAGAAACTCATCTTT. Encoded protein: CALGELFLRDWGKKLIF.

This clone was counted between two and nine times. Only one base separates this from a far larger clonotype, so it likely reflects a read error. The chain links TRDV1 to TRDJ1; D is ambiguous. The CDR3 runs to 18 residues. The germline V gene has CDR1 TSWWSYY and CDR2 QGS. V was trimmed by 0 bases and J by 0 bases, leaving 17 bases between them. CDR3 nucleotides: TGTGCTCTTGGGGAACTTACGGGTCCCCGTACCCACACCGATAAACTCATCTTT. Its translation is CALGELTGPRTHTDKLIF.

With respect to this clone: A far larger clone is only one base removed, so a read error is likely. This chain joins TRDV1 and TRDJ1; D might be TRDD3 (5 bases). The J gene, absent from TCRdb, was called here by matching the DNA to germline. The germline V gene encodes CDR1 TSWWSYY and CDR2 QGS. This CDR3 spans 19 amino acids. Trimming left V 2 bases short and J 0 bases short, with 22 bases between. CDR3 nucleotides: TGTGCTCTTGGGGAAGAAGTCCCCCAATACGGGCCTAACACCGATAAACTCATCTTT. It specifies CALGEEVPQYGPNTDKLIF.

About this clone itself: Given a far larger clone just one base away, this is likely a sequencing read error. The chain employs TRDV1 and TRDJ1; 9 bases agree with TRDD3. Germline matching of the DNA provided the J gene here, since TCRdb leaves it blank. The CDR3 sequence is 17 residues long. The germline V gene encodes CDR1 TSWWSYY and CDR2 QGS. CDR3 loop: CALGELDWGTYTDKLIF. CDR3 nucleotide sequence: TGTGCTCTTGGGGAACTGGACTGGGGGACCTACACTGATAAACTCATCTTT.

This clone is medium-sized within its sample. The CDR3 DNA reads as TGTGCCCGCACTCGCTCTGGGGGATACTCCCCCTACTCTGGCGATAAACTCATCTTT. Translated, it gives CARTRSGGYSPYSGDKLIF. J is TRDJ1 and V is TRDV3, with TRDD3 matching 11 bases. The CDR3 sequence is 19 residues long. The V gene end was trimmed by 5 bases and the J gene end by 4 bases; junction bases not matched to a gene: 24. From germline, CDR1 is TVYSNPD and CDR2 GDNSRS (reference sequence).

A few counts support this clone. A much larger clone lies a single base off, so this may be a read error. V usage is TRDV1 and J usage is TRDJ1; 13 bases agree with TRDD3. V lost 4 bases and J lost 0; bases outside the gene matches: 23. The CDR3 has 23 residues. The germline V gene encodes CDR1 TSWWSYY and CDR2 QGS. CDR3 bases: TGTGCTCTTGGGGCGGGGCGTACGTTAGGACGACTGGGGGATACGAAGTACACCGATAAACTCATCTTT. Encoded protein: CALGAGRTLGRLGDTKYTDKLIF.

In this sample, this clone turned up a few times. Being one base from a much bigger clone, this may be a read error. The J gene is TRDJ1, the V gene TRDV1; 8 nucleotides agree with TRDD3. Trimming cost V 0 bases and J 1 base; bases outside gene matches: 10. Germline-derived CDR1 and CDR2 are TSWWSYY and QGS. The CDR3 is 18 amino acids. In nucleotides, the CDR3 is TGTGCTCTTGGGGAACTCCGTCAGTCGGGATACGTCACCGATAAACTCATCTTT. This gives the protein CALGELRQSGYVTDKLIF.

Comment on this clone: A far larger clone is just one base off, so this is likely a read error. The chain couples TRDV1 to TRDJ1, with 9 positions matching TRDD3. The CDR3 has 22 amino acids. With 2 bases clipped from V and 0 bases from J, the junction kept 22 bases outside the gene matches. Germline assignment: CDR1 TSWWSYY and CDR2 QGS. The CDR3 DNA reads TGTGCTCTTGGGGAATTGTCGCTCCGGAGGTACTGGGGGACCATGTACACCGATAAACTCATCTTT. Its protein is CALGELSLRRYWGTMYTDKLIF.

About this clone itself: With only one base between it and a far larger clone, this is likely a read error. Other DNA sequences in this specimen translate into the identical CDR3. The chain uses TRDV1 and TRDJ1; 10 nucleotides match TRDD3. This CDR3 contains 22 residues. Germline assignment: CDR1 TSWWSYY and CDR2 QGS. Trimming removed 2 bases from V and 2 bases from J; junction bases left unmatched: 23. The DNA of the CDR3 is TGTGCTCTTGGGGAAGGAAGTTGTCCTATCTGCTGGGGGATATTTCGTACCGATAAACTCATCTTT. Its protein is CALGEGSCPICWGIFRTDKLIF.

This clone counts as large. The CDR3 coding sequence is TGTGCTCTTGGGGAACTTCGGTTAGCTGAGGGATACGGCGATAAACTCATCTTT. Translating it yields CALGELRLAEGYGDKLIF. This rearrangement joins TRDV1 to TRDJ1; TRDD3 aligns across 8 bases. In germline, CDR1 is TSWWSYY, CDR2 QGS. After removal of 0 bases from V and 4 bases from J, the junction contained 13 bases not matched to a gene. This CDR3 is built from 18 residues.

This clone has more than one count but fewer than ten. A read error likely explains this, since a far larger clone differs by one base. This CDR3 is also generated by other DNA sequences in the sample. The chain employs TRDV1 and TRDJ1; 8 nucleotides match TRDD3. Looked up from germline, CDR1 is TSWWSYY and CDR2 is QGS. V shed 4 bases and J 6 bases; nucleotides not matched to a gene: 25. The CDR3 has 20 amino acids. The CDR3 reads CALGALPTAWGDRGANKLIF. CDR3 sequence (DNA): TGTGCTCTTGGGGCCCTTCCCACGGCATGGGGGGATAGAGGTGCAAATAAACTCATCTTT.

This clone was seen only a few times. The gene calls are TRDV1 and TRDJ1; 9 positions match TRDD3. The germline V gene encodes CDR1 TSWWSYY and CDR2 QGS. V gave up 0 bases and J gave up 0 bases; unmatched junction bases: 32. This CDR3 region has 26 residues. CDR3 DNA sequence: TGTGCTCTTGGGGAACTCCAGATCCCCAGGGCCTTCATACAACTGGGGGAGGCGTCGTACACCGATAAACTCATCTTT. Translating it yields CALGELQIPRAFIQLGEASYTDKLIF.

To note about this clone: A much larger clone lies one base from this, so it may be a read error. This chain uses TRDV1 with TRDJ1; 9 bases are shared with TRDD3. Germline lookup yields CDR1 TSWWSYY and CDR2 QGS. CDR3 size: 14 residues. Germline trimming cut 3 bases from V and 9 bases from J; bases unmatched to any gene: 8. CDR3 in DNA: TGTGCTCTTGGGGACCGTACTGGGGGAGACCAACTCATCTTT. Encoded protein: CALGDRTGGDQLIF.

Concerning this clone: A far larger clone is just one base off, so this is likely a read error. The chain couples TRDV3 to TRDJ1; 9 bases map to TRDD2. Germline V lookup: CDR1 TVYSNPD, CDR2 GDNSRS (reference sequence). CDR3 size: 15 residues. V lost 5 bases and J lost 3; bases outside the gene matches: 13. The CDR3 DNA sequence: TGTGCCACCACCTTCCTACCGGGGTACGCCGATAAACTCATCTTT. Protein sequence: CATTFLPGYADKLIF.

As for this clone: With a far larger clone one base away, a read error is the likely cause. The genes are TRDV1 and TRDJ1; D might be TRDD3 (7 bases). The J gene was missing in TCRdb and was found by matching the end of the DNA to germline. CDR1 is TSWWSYY, CDR2 QGS, per germline. V was clipped by 0 bases and J by 4 bases, with 42 bases between them. This CDR3 has 25 amino acids. The CDR3 DNA sequence: TGTGCTCTTGGGGAACTCCTTTTTCCTAAACGTGCTAAGTGTACTGGGGCCCAGCGAATCGATAAACTCATCTTT. Amino acids: CALGELLFPKRAKCTGAQRIDKLIF.

This clone turned up a few times. The same CDR3 is also encoded by other DNA sequences in this sample. The chain joins TRDV3 to TRDJ1, with D unresolved. Looked up from germline, CDR1 is TVYSNPD and CDR2 is GDNSRS (reference sequence). The CDR3 is made up of 13 amino acids. Trimming pared 4 bases from V and 7 bases from J, leaving 19 bases between. The CDR3 loop reads CASSQRPRCKLIF. The DNA for the CDR3 is TGTGCCTCTAGTCAGCGACCACGGTGTAAACTCATCTTT. Together with reference TRDV3 and TRDJ1, the CDR3 gives the full variable domain: CDKVTQSSPDQTVASGSEVVLLCTYDTVYSNPDLFWYRIRPDYSFQFVFYGDNSRSEGADFTQGRFSVKHILTQKAFHLVISPVRTEDSATYYCASSQRPRCKLIFGKGTRVTVEP.